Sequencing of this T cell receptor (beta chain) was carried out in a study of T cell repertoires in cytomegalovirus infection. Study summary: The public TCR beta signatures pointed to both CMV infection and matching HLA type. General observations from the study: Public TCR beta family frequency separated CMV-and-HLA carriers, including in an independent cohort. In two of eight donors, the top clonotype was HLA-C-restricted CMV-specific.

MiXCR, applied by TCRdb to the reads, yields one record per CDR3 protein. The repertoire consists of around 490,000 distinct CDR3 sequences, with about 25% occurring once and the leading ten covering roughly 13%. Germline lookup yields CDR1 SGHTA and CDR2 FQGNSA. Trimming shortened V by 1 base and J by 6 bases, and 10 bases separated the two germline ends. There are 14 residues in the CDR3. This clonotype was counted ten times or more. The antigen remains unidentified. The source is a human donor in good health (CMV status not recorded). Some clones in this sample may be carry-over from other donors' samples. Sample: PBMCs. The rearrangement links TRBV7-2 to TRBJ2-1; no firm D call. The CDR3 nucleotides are TGTGCCAGCAGCTTAGGGCTACCTAGCAATGAGCAGTTCTTC. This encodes CASSLGLPSNEQFF.